Each of the 24 T cell receptor beta chains below was sequenced from the same sample in a study of shared clonotypes between healthy human individuals. Assay: immunoSEQ multiplex PCR; the TCRdb copy retains only in-frame clones and omits some. Among around 2,100,000 clones listed, roughly 94% were seen once. Naive CD8 cells lacked CD45RO and underwent positive selection for CCR7, leaving out terminally differentiated effector memory CD45RA+ cells. Sequencing was performed on naive CD8+ T cells sorted from blood. The receptor source for this set is a man between 18 and 35 years old in good health.

The rearrangement joins TRBV11-2 to TRBJ2-1; D might be TRBD1 (6 bases). V lost 4 bases and J 3 bases, leaving 13 bases between the germline ends. The CDR3 is 15 amino acids. Germline-derived CDR1 and CDR2 are SGHAT and FQNNGV. CDR3 residues: CASSSQGSGYNEQFF. As DNA, the CDR3 is TGTGCCAGCAGCTCCCAGGGGTCTGGCTACAATGAGCAGTTCTTC.

This clone was detected only once. The rearrangement joins TRBV9 to TRBJ2-7; D is unresolved. With 3 bases removed from V and 3 bases from J, the gap between germline ends came to 19 bases. The CDR3 covers 16 residues. Germline lookup yields CDR1 SGDLS and CDR2 YYNGEE. CDR3 in DNA: TGTGCCAGCAGCGATGGACCCAAGAGACGTTACTACGAGCAGTACTTC. It encodes CASSDGPKRRYYEQYF. Supplemented by reference TRBV9 and TRBJ2-7, the full variable domain reads DSGVTQTPKHLITATGQRVTLRCSPRSGDLSVYWYQQSLDQGLQFLIQYYNGEERAKGNILERFSAQQFPDLHSELNLSSLELGDSALYFCASSDGPKRRYYEQYFGPGTRLTVT.

About this clone itself: This CDR3 is also generated by other DNA sequences in the sample. The gene calls are TRBV5-1 and TRBJ2-7; D remains unclear. The germline V gene encodes CDR1 SGHRS and CDR2 YFSETQ. This CDR3 spans 14 amino acids. Trimming cost V 0 bases and J 2 bases, with 9 bases left between them. The CDR3 DNA sequence: TGCGCCAGCAGCTTGGGGTTGGGTACCTACGAGCAGTACTTC. The encoded protein is CASSLGLGTYEQYF.

The CDR3 bases are TGTGCCAGCACGCTAACGGAGGGAAACATTCAGTACTTC. Amino acid sequence: CASTLTEGNIQYF. This sequence joins TRBV11-1 and TRBJ2-4; tentative D call: TRBD2 (6 bases). CDR1 is SGHAT, CDR2 FQDESV, per germline (reference sequence). V was pared by 7 bases and J by 6 bases, with 13 bases between. The CDR3 runs to 13 residues.

The CDR3 sequence is CASSQAIFYEQYF. DNA of the CDR3: TGTGCCAGCAGCCAAGCGATCTTCTACGAGCAGTACTTC. V gene TRBV4-2 combines with J gene TRBJ2-7; D not certain. Germline CDR1 reads LGHNA; CDR2 reads YNFKEQ. There are 13 residues in the CDR3. V was trimmed by 1 base and J by 3 bases, leaving 7 bases between them.

V gene TRBV5-1 combines with J gene TRBJ1-5, with 7 bases that match TRBD1. Trimming at V came to 1 base and at J to 6 bases, leaving 4 bases not matched to a gene. This CDR3 has 14 residues. The V gene's germline CDR1 is SGHRS and CDR2 YFSETQ. This CDR3 is CASSLTGERQPQHF. The CDR3, as DNA: TGCGCCAGCAGCTTGACAGGGGAGCGTCAGCCCCAGCATTTT.

This clone has a handful of counts. This rearrangement joins TRBV27 to TRBJ1-1; D gene ambiguous. V gave up 5 bases and J gave up 6 bases, with 13 bases separating them. CDR1 MNHEY and CDR2 SMNVEV come from the germline V gene (reference sequence). This CDR3 is built from 13 residues. CDR3 in amino acids: CASSPLGAAEAFF. CDR3 nucleotides: TGTGCCAGCAGTCCCCTCGGAGCAGCTGAAGCTTTCTTT.

The CDR3 protein is CASSQDLGQHNEQFF. CDR3 sequence (DNA): TGTGCCAGCAGCCAAGATCTGGGACAACACAATGAGCAGTTCTTC. This chain joins TRBV4-2 and TRBJ2-1; D perhaps matches TRBD1 (6 bases). CDR3 size: 15 residues. Germline assignment: CDR1 LGHNA and CDR2 YNFKEQ. Trimming took off 0 bases at V and 5 bases at J, with 11 bases between the two ends.

CDR3 region: CASSILTGGGGYTF. Here the CDR3 DNA reads TGTGCCAGCAGCATCCTGACAGGGGGCGGCGGCTACACCTTC. The chain couples TRBV7-8 to TRBJ1-2, with TRBD1 identical over 10 bases. This CDR3 is 14 amino acids long. V lost 5 bases, J lost 8 bases, and 8 bases stayed unmatched. CDR1 and CDR2 (germline): SGHVS, FQNEAQ.

This chain links TRBV5-4 with TRBJ2-5, with D perhaps matching TRBD2 (7 bases). Between the trimmed V and J ends, which lost 4 bases and 2 bases, there was a span of 21 bases. Germline V gene lookup returns CDR1 SGHNT and CDR2 YYREEE (reference sequence). The CDR3 runs to 17 residues. CDR3 residues: CASSPGSGGRDQETQYF. In nucleotides, the CDR3 is TGTGCCAGCAGCCCGGGATCGGGGGGCCGGGATCAAGAGACCCAGTACTTC.

J is TRBJ2-7 and V is TRBV6-1; 7 positions match TRBD1. Germline loops: CDR1 MNHNS, CDR2 SASEGT. This CDR3 has 15 residues. The ends lost 3 bases at V and 4 bases at J; junction bases unmatched: 9. CDR3 residues: CASSDTRGRGYEQYF. CDR3 in DNA: TGTGCCAGCAGTGACACGAGGGGGCGCGGGTACGAGCAGTACTTC.

V and J are TRBV7-9 and TRBJ1-1; D uncertain. The CDR3 sequence is 14 residues long. The germline V gene encodes CDR1 SEHNR and CDR2 FQNEAQ (reference sequence). Trimming shortened V by 3 bases and J by 3 bases, and 11 bases separated the two germline ends. Here the CDR3 reads CASSFGPTDTEAFF. CDR3 coding DNA: TGTGCCAGCAGCTTTGGGCCCACCGACACTGAAGCTTTCTTT. Full variable domain (outside the CDR3, taken from reference TRBV7-9 and TRBJ1-1): DTGVSQNPRHKITKRGQNVTFRCDPISEHNRLYWYRQTLGQGPEFLTYFQNEAQLEKSRLLSDRFSAERPKGSFSTLEIQRTEQGDSAMYLCASSFGPTDTEAFFGQGTRLTVV.

This clone was recorded only once. The same CDR3 also results from other DNA sequences found in this sample. The chain employs TRBV4-3 and TRBJ1-5; tentative D call: TRBD1 (5 bases). Trimming cost V 0 bases and J 5 bases, with 14 bases left between them. The CDR3 extends over 16 amino acids. Germline loops: CDR1 LGHNA, CDR2 YSLEER. The CDR3 DNA sequence: TGCGCCAGCAGCCAAGACGTGTCGGTGGGGCATCAGCCCCAGCATTTT. Translating gives CASSQDVSVGHQPQHF.

About this clone itself: This sample includes further DNA sequences coding for the same CDR3. This rearrangement joins TRBV11-2 to TRBJ1-2; a possible D gene is TRBD1 (5 bases). Germline loops: CDR1 SGHAT, CDR2 FQNNGV. The CDR3 length is 14 residues. Trimming removed 1 base at V and 5 bases at J, with 11 bases between. CDR3 bases: TGTGCCAGCAGCTTAGGGGGCCCCTCGTATGGCTACACCTTC. It translates to CASSLGGPSYGYTF.

This chain links TRBV29-1 with TRBJ2-1; a weak D match, TRBD2 (5 bases). The CDR3 spans 12 residues. In germline, CDR1 is SQVTM, CDR2 ANQGSEA. Deletions cut 4 bases from V and 6 bases from J, with 10 bases between. Here the CDR3 DNA reads TGCAGCGTTGGGCCGGGAACCAATGAGCAGTTCTTC. This translates into CSVGPGTNEQFF.

The chain couples TRBV7-9 to TRBJ2-1, with a weak D call TRBD2 (5 bases). The CDR3 runs to 16 residues. Trimming shortened V by 3 bases and J by 1 base, and 13 bases separated the two germline ends. CDR1 and CDR2 from the germline V gene are SEHNR and FQNEAQ (reference sequence). The CDR3 protein is CASSLPSGGSYNEQFF. CDR3 DNA sequence: TGTGCCAGCAGCTTGCCGAGCGGCGGTTCCTACAATGAGCAGTTCTTC.

As to this clone: Other DNA sequences within the sample encode an identical CDR3. The V gene is TRBV7-2, the J gene TRBJ2-7; the D gene is possibly TRBD2 (6 bases). Germline values: CDR1 SGHTA, CDR2 FQGNSA. The CDR3 spans 13 residues. Trimming took 3 bases from V and 4 from J, leaving 10 bases between them. The CDR3 spells CASSFGGSYEQYF. The CDR3, as DNA: TGTGCCAGCAGCTTTGGGGGGTCGTACGAGCAGTACTTC.

The chain links TRBV9 to TRBJ2-2; possible D gene TRBD2, 5 bases. Germline-derived CDR1 and CDR2 are SGDLS and YYNGEE. This CDR3 region has 15 residues. V gave up 4 bases and J gave up 1 base, with 11 bases separating them. Here the CDR3 reads CASSFSGGNTGELFF. DNA for the CDR3: TGTGCCAGCAGCTTCAGCGGAGGGAACACCGGGGAGCTGTTTTTT.

The rearrangement links TRBV28 to TRBJ2-1; D is undetermined. V was pared by 5 bases and J by 10 bases, with 12 bases between. CDR1 MDHEN and CDR2 SYDVKM come from the germline V gene. The CDR3 runs to 12 residues. The CDR3 nucleotides read TGTGCCAGCAGTCCCTCGACTTGGGAGCAGTTCTTC. It codes for CASSPSTWEQFF.

A note on this clone: The junction does not match germline at one end; this may be a read error. The rearrangement uses TRBV2 and TRBJ2-6, with D possibly matching TRBD1 (5 bases). CDR3 length equals 15 residues. Per the germline V gene, CDR1 is SNHLY and CDR2 is FYNNEI. For the CDR3, the DNA is TGTGCCAGCAGGGAAGACAGTGTAGGGGCCAACGTCCTGACTTTC. Translated: CASREDSVGANVLTF.

This rearrangement joins TRBV20-1 to TRBJ1-1; possible D gene TRBD1, 6 bases. V was cut by 5 bases and J by 8 bases, with 12 bases left in between. The CDR3 covers 11 residues. CDR1 is DFQATT and CDR2 is SNEGSKA in the germline V gene (reference sequence). The CDR3 DNA follows: TGCAGTGCTTACTTACAGGGAGAAGCTTTCTTT. It is translated as CSAYLQGEAFF.

This clone came up once. V is TRBV7-2 and J is TRBJ2-1; 7 nucleotides agree with TRBD1. The trim removed 7 bases at V and 4 bases at J, leaving 7 bases unmatched. Germline loops: CDR1 SGHTA, CDR2 FQGNSA. The CDR3 has 14 residues. CDR3 region: CASTPGTAYNEQFF. CDR3 nucleotides: TGTGCCAGCACCCCTGGGACAGCATACAATGAGCAGTTCTTC.

The chain carries TRBV7-9 and TRBJ2-1, with 8 bases matching TRBD1. The CDR3 runs 13 residues. The V segment lost 10 bases and the J segment 5 bases; nucleotides outside the gene matches: 7. CDR1 is SEHNR, CDR2 FQNEAQ, per germline (reference sequence). The CDR3 bases are TGTGCCACCACCCAGACAGGGGACAATGAGCAGTTCTTC. Protein product: CATTQTGDNEQFF. Based on the CDR3 plus reference TRBV7-9 and TRBJ2-1, the full variable domain is DTGVSQNPRHKITKRGQNVTFRCDPISEHNRLYWYRQTLGQGPEFLTYFQNEAQLEKSRLLSDRFSAERPKGSFSTLEIQRTEQGDSAMYLCATTQTGDNEQFFGPGTRLTVL.

A word on this clone: At one of its ends the junction is not consistent with the germline gene, which may arise from a read error. This CDR3 is also generated by other DNA sequences in the sample. The rearrangement joins TRBV7-9 to TRBJ2-7; D uncertain. This CDR3 has 13 residues. Germline lookup yields CDR1 SEHNR and CDR2 FQNEAQ (reference sequence). The CDR3 nucleotides are TGCGCCAGCAGCCAAGATCTCGGCTACGAGCAGTACTTC. It translates to CASSQDLGYEQYF.